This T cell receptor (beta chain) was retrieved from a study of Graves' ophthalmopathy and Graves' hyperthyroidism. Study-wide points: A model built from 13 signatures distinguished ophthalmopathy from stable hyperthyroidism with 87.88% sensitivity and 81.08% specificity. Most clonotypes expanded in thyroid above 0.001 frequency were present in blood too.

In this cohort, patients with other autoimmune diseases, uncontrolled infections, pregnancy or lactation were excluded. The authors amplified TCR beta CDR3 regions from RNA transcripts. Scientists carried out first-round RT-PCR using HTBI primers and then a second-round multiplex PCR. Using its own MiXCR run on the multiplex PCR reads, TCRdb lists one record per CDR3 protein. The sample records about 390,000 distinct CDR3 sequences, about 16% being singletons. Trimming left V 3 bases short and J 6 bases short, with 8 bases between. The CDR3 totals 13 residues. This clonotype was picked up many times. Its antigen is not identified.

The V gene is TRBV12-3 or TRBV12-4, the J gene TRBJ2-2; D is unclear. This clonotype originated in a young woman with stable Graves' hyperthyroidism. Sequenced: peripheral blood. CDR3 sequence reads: CASSFSVAGELFF. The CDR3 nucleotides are TGTGCCAGCAGTTTTAGTGTCGCCGGGGAGCTGTTTTTT.